This TCR beta chain was documented in a study of T cells in Graves' hyperthyroidism and ophthalmopathy (dated by TCRdb to between 2019 and 2020). In the study overall: Peripheral blood was sampled at the time of initial diagnosis, prior to any treatment. In more than 5 Graves' hyperthyroidism patients, the study also compared T-cell repertoires from thyroid tissue with T-cell repertoires from blood. To identify distinguishing TCR V-J signatures, a discovery cohort of about a hundred patients was used, comprising approximately 40 with Graves' ophthalmopathy and 57 with stable Graves' hyperthyroidism. The approximately 100 discovery patients were divided at random into training and test sets in a 7:3 ratio. After blood sampling, hyperthyroidism patients were treated with methimazole at a starting dose of 30 mg daily, and ophthalmopathy patients were treated with high-dose intravenous methylprednisolone. According to the paper, TCR Vbeta CDR3 sequencing was carried out on 135 peripheral blood samples, which came from 40 to 45 ophthalmopathy, around 74 hyperthyroidism and 17 progressor patients. An independent validation cohort of around 19 hyperthyroidism patients and over 15 patients who later progressed to ophthalmopathy tested prospective prediction of ophthalmopathy. Overall study results and their limits: Most expanded thyroid clonotypes (frequency above 0.001) were also found in blood, which suggests that blood repertoires may mirror thyroid immune responses. Sample size was not statistically predetermined, and blinding of investigators to group allocation was not performed. In validation, the model predicted progression to ophthalmopathy a median of about 5.9 months before onset, with 70% to 71% sensitivity and 72.22% specificity. A model built on a 13 V-J signature distinguished ophthalmopathy from stable hyperthyroidism, reaching about 89% sensitivity and around 81% specificity in cross-validation and 80%/75% in testing.

A note on this clonotype: The antigen it binds to is not known. The input lacks base qualities; no much larger clone sits a single base away.

In the ophthalmopathy patients, disease was moderately to severely active, with a Clinical Activity Score of 3 or more, a NOSPECS grade of 4 or more, and a duration of less than 3 months. The study excluded patients with uncontrolled infections, other autoimmune diseases, pregnancy or lactation. Diagnoses were established on the basis of clinical symptoms, serum thyroxine and TRAb, thyroid ultrasound, and orbital computed tomography. PBMCs were isolated from about 9.1 ml of fresh peripheral blood by Ficoll-Paque density gradient centrifugation. Total RNA was extracted using Trizol reagent, and RNA quality was assessed on an Agilent 2100 Bioanalyzer. TCR beta CDR3 regions were amplified from RNA transcripts. The first round of RT-PCR for the TCR CDR3 was performed with the HTBI primer set and the Qiagen OneStep RT-PCR kit. The libraries were constructed in a second round of multiplex PCR and then size-selected and purified. Paired-end sequencing of the libraries was performed with 100 bp reads on an Illumina HiSeq2000. The original methods were these. SOAPnuke was used to process the raw data, removing reads that contained adapters or uncalled bases, had a mean Phred below 15, or lacked an exact match to the constant primer or identifier. High-quality paired reads were merged with COPE v1.2.5, and unique nucleotide sequences were defined as clonotypes. Clonotypes were aligned to IMGT TRBV, TRBD and TRBJ reference segments using MiTCR v1.1. Analysis was restricted to V-J combinations with a frequency above 0.0001, which covered 99% to 99.2% of repertoires. The TCS score was defined as F50 (clonal expansion) divided by E x V (chaos), with BLOSUM62-based TCRdist calculated between CDR3 peptides within each V-J. Welch's t-statistics and random forest reduced roughly 540 V-J features to 13, which were used in a naive Bayes classifier (R e1071). TCRdb reanalyzed the raw reads on its own, using fastp at Q25 for trimming and MiXCR for clone calling, and kept in-frame beta chains. A single entry per CDR3 protein holds the most common genes and DNA from its merged rows. The V and J calls here are based on TCRdb, not the publication. Present in this sample are about 600,000 distinct CDR3 sequences, 12% to 15% of which were seen just once. The top ten clonotypes cover roughly 7.1% of the sample.

The germline V gene specifies SGHAT as CDR1 and FQNNGV as CDR2. The CDR3 runs 15 amino acids, cysteine and phenylalanine included. This entry keeps only the CDR3 DNA: 45 bases, framed from base 1. Trimming at the junction amounts to 1 base on V and 0 bases on J, and the germline ends lie 10 bases apart. The sample comprised blood. This receptor was obtained from a woman between 18 and 29 years old with Graves' ophthalmopathy. The chain links TRBV11-2 with TRBJ2-7; the D region possibly corresponds to TRBD1 (6 bases align). The CDR3 region has the sequence CASSLGRGPSYEQYF. At the DNA level, the sequence is TGTGCCAGCAGCTTAGGCAGGGGCCCCTCCTACGAGCAGTACTTC.